This T cell receptor (delta chain) was sequenced for a study of γδ T cells in repeated Plasmodium falciparum infection. CDR1 and CDR2 (germline): TSWWSYY, QGS. The V end lost 1 base, the J end lost 4 bases, and 31 bases lay between the germline ends. There are 21 residues in the CDR3. This clone was counted many times. Gammadelta T cells were flow-sorted from PBMC into Vgamma9/Vdelta2+ and Vdelta2-negative populations for bulk analysis. Sequencing covered both gamma and delta TCR chains per sample. TCRdb reanalysed the multiplex PCR reads via CATT. Of 90,000 to 95,000 delta-chain clones in the sample, approximately 0.92% were seen once.

Source material: gamma-delta T cells from blood. The source is a pool of human donors (malaria-infected and uninfected, not separated). The chain is built from TRDV1 and TRDJ1, with a weak D call TRDD2 (8 bases). The CDR3 nucleotides read TGTGCTCTTGGGGAACCTTCCTACAGTCCTGGGGGCATACACGGGAGCGATAAACTCATCTTT. This codes for CALGEPSYSPGGIHGSDKLIF.